This entry describes one TCR beta chain. This entry comes from a study of blood T cell repertoires in COVID-19. Study overall: The study drew acute and convalescent COVID-19 samples from the United States, Italy and Spain. From T cells, B-cell-depleted T cells, or PBMCs came the material, which was cDNA or gDNA.

The Seattle site enrolled patients during active infection and followed them longitudinally. V lost 6 bases, J lost 5 bases, and 13 bases lay in between. Germline CDR1 is MNHEY and CDR2 is SVGAGI. The CDR3 contains 13 residues. Authors' processing steps: Estimation of nucleated cell counts was performed using reference gene primer amplification. The table came from immunoSEQ multiplex PCR; TCRdb's copy has only in-frame clones and leaves some out. V and J calls and clone size are copied from that table; D and trimming were computed from the DNA. Of about 160,000 clones in the sample, just over 90% were seen once.

The receptor was isolated from a woman aged 60-70 years with COVID-19, enrolled during active disease. This chain connects TRBV6-5 to TRBJ2-5; tentative D call: TRBD1 (6 bases). The specimen was peripheral blood. As DNA, the CDR3 is TGTGCCAGCAGCTGGGGGCGTTTGGAGACCCAGTACTTC. Translating it yields CASSWGRLETQYF.